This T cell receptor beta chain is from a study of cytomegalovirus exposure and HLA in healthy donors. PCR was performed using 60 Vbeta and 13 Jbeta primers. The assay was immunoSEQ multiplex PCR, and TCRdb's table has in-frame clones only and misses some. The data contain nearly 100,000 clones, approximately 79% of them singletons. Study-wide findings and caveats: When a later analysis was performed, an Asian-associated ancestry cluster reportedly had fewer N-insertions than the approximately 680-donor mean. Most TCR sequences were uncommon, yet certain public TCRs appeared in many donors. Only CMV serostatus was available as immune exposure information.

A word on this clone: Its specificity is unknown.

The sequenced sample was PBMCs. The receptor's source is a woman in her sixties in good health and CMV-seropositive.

This chain's CDR3 is CAWSPPVSSLYSNQPQHF. The CDR3 bases are TGTGCCTGGAGTCCCCCGGTTAGTTCCCTCTATAGCAATCAGCCCCAGCATTTT. V and J are TRBV30 and TRBJ1-5, with D uncertain. The V and J ends lost 2 bases and 0 bases respectively, with 20 bases between them. The germline CDR1 and CDR2 sequences are GTSNPN and SVGIG (reference sequence). This CDR3 is 18 amino acids long. Variable domain in full (rest from reference TRBV30 and TRBJ1-5): SQTIHQWPATLVQPVGSPLSLECTVEGTSNPNLYWYRQAAGRGLQLLFYSVGIGQISSEVPQNLSASRPQDRQFILSSKKLLLSDSGFYLCAWSPPVSSLYSNQPQHFGDGTRLSIL.